The 19 T cell receptor beta chains below were found in one sample sequenced in a study of blood T cell repertoires in COVID-19. Clones were sequenced by immunoSEQ multiplex PCR, and TCRdb holds only the in-frame ones, with some missing. The sample comprises around 250,000 clones, 80% to 90% of which are singletons, and about 1.9% rests with the top ten. The material sequenced was PBMCs or T cells enriched from blood (not recorded which). The source is a woman in her forties or fifties who had recovered from COVID-19.

V is TRBV29-1 and J is TRBJ1-1; tentative D call: TRBD1 (6 bases). The germline V and J ends were trimmed by 3 bases and 4 bases, with 15 bases remaining between them. CDR3 size: 14 residues. Germline V lookup: CDR1 SQVTM, CDR2 ANQGSEA. CDR3 region: CSVETGDRTTEAFF. The CDR3 DNA reads TGCAGCGTTGAGACAGGCGACAGGACCACTGAAGCTTTCTTT.

The chain couples TRBV27 to TRBJ2-1; tentatively, D is TRBD2 (5 bases). Germline assignment: CDR1 MNHEY and CDR2 SMNVEV (reference sequence). Trimming cost V 2 bases and J 10 bases, with 18 bases left between them. This CDR3 has 15 residues. CDR3 bases: TGTGCCAGCAGTTTACAGCTCGCGGGCTTTTGGGAGCAGTTCTTC. Protein sequence: CASSLQLAGFWEQFF.

The J gene is TRBJ2-7, the V gene TRBV6-5, with a weak D call TRBD1 (6 bases). CDR3 length: 14 residues. The ends were cut back, 0 bases at V and 3 bases at J, with 9 bases in the middle. Germline V gives CDR1 MNHEY, CDR2 SVGAGI. The chain's CDR3 is CASSYSLGGYEQYF. As DNA, the CDR3 is TGTGCCAGCAGTTACTCGTTAGGGGGCTACGAGCAGTACTTC.

This chain links TRBV19 with TRBJ1-6; 7 nucleotides match TRBD1. This CDR3 spans 15 amino acids. Germline-derived CDR1 and CDR2 are LNHDA and SQIVND (reference sequence). J was trimmed by 2 bases and V by 7 bases; bases with no gene match: 5. For the CDR3, the DNA is TGTGCCAGTACCCCCGGGACAGCCTATAATTCACCCCTCCACTTT. It is translated as CASTPGTAYNSPLHF.

The V and J genes are TRBV18 and TRBJ1-2; unclear D gene. Per germline, CDR1 KGHSH and CDR2 LQKENI. This CDR3 contains 13 residues. V lost 0 bases, J lost 2 bases, and 4 bases lay in between. CDR3 sequence (DNA): TGTGCCAGCTCACCACCAGAGAACTATGGCTACACCTTC. It encodes CASSPPENYGYTF.

The gene calls are TRBV19 and TRBJ1-1; 8 bases fit TRBD1. The CDR3 length is 13 residues. The V and J ends lost 3 bases and 4 bases, in that order; junction bases with no gene match: 1. CDR1 and CDR2 from the germline V gene are LNHDA and SQIVND (reference sequence). The CDR3 is CASSIDRGTEAFF. CDR3 nucleotide sequence: TGTGCCAGTAGTATTGACAGGGGCACTGAAGCTTTCTTT.

The chain has TRBV27 and TRBJ1-4, with unresolved D. Germline CDR1 MNHEY, CDR2 SMNVEV (reference sequence). V dropped 3 bases and J dropped 4 bases, with 15 bases sitting between them. This CDR3 contains 16 residues. The CDR3 loop is CASSFAGGGNNEKLFF. As DNA, the CDR3 is TGTGCCAGCAGTTTTGCGGGTGGAGGGAATAATGAAAAACTGTTTTTT.

The V gene is TRBV7-2, the J gene TRBJ1-5; D call uncertain. Trimming stripped 3 bases from V and 0 bases from J, with 3 bases between. The CDR3 length is 13 residues. Germline CDR1 SGHTA, CDR2 FQGNSA. CDR3 loop: CASSFFSNQPQHF. The CDR3 DNA follows: TGTGCCAGCAGCTTCTTTAGCAATCAGCCCCAGCATTTT.

This rearrangement joins TRBV2 to TRBJ2-7; 9 bases are shared with TRBD2. The CDR3 extends over 14 amino acids. After removal of 6 bases from V and 2 bases from J, the junction contained 5 bases not matched to a gene. Germline V lookup: CDR1 SNHLY, CDR2 FYNNEI. CDR3 amino acids: CASRMGLATYEQYF. CDR3 DNA sequence: TGTGCCAGCAGGATGGGACTAGCCACCTACGAGCAGTACTTC.

This chain links TRBV12-3 or TRBV12-4 with TRBJ1-1; D perhaps matches TRBD1 (6 bases). There are 13 residues in the CDR3. The germline V and J ends were trimmed by 4 bases and 7 bases, with 13 bases remaining between them. In nucleotides, the CDR3 is TGTGCCAGCAGTTGGAGACAGGACCGTGAAGCTTTCTTT. It is translated as CASSWRQDREAFF.

About this clone: The junction does not match germline at one end; this may be a read error. The chain combines TRBV2 with TRBJ2-7; TRBD2 is a possible D gene (5 bases). The germline CDR1 and CDR2 sequences are SNHLY and FYNNEI. The length of the CDR3 is 14 residues. CDR3 sequence reads: CASRYGKDVYKQYF. In DNA, the CDR3 is TGTGCCAGCAGGTACGGGAAGGACGTCTACAAGCAGTACTTC. The full variable domain, in which reference TRBV2 and TRBJ2-7 provide the parts outside the CDR3, is EPEVTQTPSHQVTQMGQEVILRCVPISNHLYFYWYRQILGQKVEFLVSFYNNEISEKSEIFDDQFSVERPDGSNFTLKIRSTKLEDSAMYFCASRYGKDVYKQYFGPGTRLTVT.

A word on this clone: One junction end disagrees with the germline gene, perhaps due to a read error. V and J are TRBV29-1 and TRBJ2-3, with unresolved D. There are 14 residues in the CDR3. The V gene's germline CDR1 is SQVTM and CDR2 ANQGSEA. CDR3 residues: CSVKDTSSTDTQYF. The CDR3 nucleotides read TGCAGCGTTAAAGACACATCTAGCACAGATACGCAGTATTTT.

The gene calls are TRBV6-5 and TRBJ1-2; no firm D call. Germline loops: CDR1 MNHEY, CDR2 SVGAGI. This CDR3 has 14 residues. The V and J ends lost 6 bases and 7 bases respectively, with 18 bases between them. In nucleotides, the CDR3 is TGTGCCAGCAGCCTTGACTCCTTCCGCGGTGGCTACACCTTC. Translating gives CASSLDSFRGGYTF.

The V and J genes are TRBV5-1 and TRBJ1-1, with 11 bases aligning to TRBD1. The germline V gene encodes CDR1 SGHRS and CDR2 YFSETQ. This CDR3 region has 17 residues. V lost 4 bases to trimming and J lost 0 bases; unmatched junction nucleotides: 8. CDR3 bases: TGCGCCAGCAGCCGAGCGGACAGGGGGCAATTGAACACTGAAGCTTTCTTT. Translating it yields CASSRADRGQLNTEAFF.

The chain couples TRBV6-5 to TRBJ2-1; perhaps TRBD1 as D (5 bases). The germline gives CDR1 MNHEY, CDR2 SVGAGI. Trimming shortened V by 8 bases and J by 10 bases, and 21 bases separated the two germline ends. This CDR3 has 14 residues. The CDR3 sequence: CASGADTSTREQFF. The CDR3 DNA sequence: TGTGCCAGCGGCGCGGACACCTCGACTCGGGAGCAGTTCTTC.

The V call is TRBV5-1, the J call TRBJ2-2; TRBD2 agrees at 14 bases. CDR3 length: 21 residues. Germline V gene sequence: CDR1 SGHRS, CDR2 YFSETQ. The V gene end was trimmed by 4 bases and the J gene end by 5 bases; junction bases not matched to a gene: 19. CDR3 coding DNA: TGCGCCAGCAGCATAAGCTTGTCGGGACTAGCGGGAGTCAGGAGAACCGGGGAGCTGTTTTTT. Residues: CASSISLSGLAGVRRTGELFF.

The gene calls are TRBV7-2 and TRBJ2-2; D is possibly TRBD2 (5 bases). Between the trimmed V and J ends, which lost 2 bases and 1 base, there was a span of 5 bases. Germline V lookup: CDR1 SGHTA, CDR2 FQGNSA. The CDR3 spans 14 residues. The CDR3 coding sequence is TGTGCCAGCAGCTTAAGCGGGAACACCGGGGAGCTGTTTTTT. This codes for CASSLSGNTGELFF.

The chain uses TRBV2 and TRBJ1-1, with 7 nucleotides matching TRBD1. The CDR3 runs to 16 residues. Trimming took 8 bases from V and 1 from J; bases not matched to a gene: 13. The germline V gene has CDR1 SNHLY and CDR2 FYNNEI. CDR3 region: CASHHTGTESNTEAFF. The CDR3 nucleotides read TGTGCCAGCCACCACACGGGGACAGAGTCGAACACTGAAGCTTTCTTT.

This clone came up many times. This rearrangement joins TRBV4-2 to TRBJ2-3; TRBD2 agrees at 13 bases. CDR1 is LGHNA and CDR2 is YNFKEQ in the germline V gene. Trimming took 0 bases from V and 4 from J; bases not matched to a gene: 10. The CDR3 consists of 19 residues. CDR3: CASSQDTSRTSGSADTQYF. The CDR3 bases are TGTGCCAGCAGCCAAGATACGTCTAGGACTAGCGGGAGTGCAGATACGCAGTATTTT.